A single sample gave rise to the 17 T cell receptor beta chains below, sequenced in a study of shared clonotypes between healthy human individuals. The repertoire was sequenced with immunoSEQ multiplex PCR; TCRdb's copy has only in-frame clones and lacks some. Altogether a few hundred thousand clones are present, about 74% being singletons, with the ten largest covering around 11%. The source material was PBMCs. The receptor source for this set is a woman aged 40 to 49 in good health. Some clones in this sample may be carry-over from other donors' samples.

CDR3 amino acids: CASSPGQGYGEQYF. CDR3 DNA: TGTGCCAGCAGCCCCGGACAGGGGTACGGGGAGCAGTACTTC. The chain is built from TRBV7-2 and TRBJ2-7; 9 bases align to TRBD1. The CDR3 is 14 residues long. The V segment lost 5 bases and the J segment 7 bases; nucleotides outside the gene matches: 9. Per the germline V gene, CDR1 is SGHTA and CDR2 is FQGNSA. The entire variable domain, with the rest obtained from reference TRBV7-2 and TRBJ2-7, is as follows: GAGVSQSPSNKVTEKGKDVELRCDPISGHTALYWYRQSLGQGLEFLIYFQGNSAPDKSGLPSDRFSAERTGGSVSTLTIQRTQQEDSAVYLCASSPGQGYGEQYFGPGTRLTVT.

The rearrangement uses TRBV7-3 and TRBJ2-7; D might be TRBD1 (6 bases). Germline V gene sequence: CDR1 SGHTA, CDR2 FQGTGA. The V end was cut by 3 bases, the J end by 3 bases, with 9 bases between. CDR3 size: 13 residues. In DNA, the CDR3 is TGTGCCAGCAGCTTGGGGGCCCTCTACGAGCAGTACTTC. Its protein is CASSLGALYEQYF.

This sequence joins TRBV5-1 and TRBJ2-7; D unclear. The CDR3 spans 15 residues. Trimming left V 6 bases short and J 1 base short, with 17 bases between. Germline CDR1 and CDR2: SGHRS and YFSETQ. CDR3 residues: CASILHFGASYEQYF. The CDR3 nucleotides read TGCGCCAGCATTCTTCACTTCGGAGCTTCCTACGAGCAGTACTTC.

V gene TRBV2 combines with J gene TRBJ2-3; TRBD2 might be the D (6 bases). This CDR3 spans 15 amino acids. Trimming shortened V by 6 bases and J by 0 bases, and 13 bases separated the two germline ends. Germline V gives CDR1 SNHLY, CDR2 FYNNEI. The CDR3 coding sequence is TGTGCCAGCAGCCAGATTGGGGGGAGCACAGATACGCAGTATTTT. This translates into CASSQIGGSTDTQYF.

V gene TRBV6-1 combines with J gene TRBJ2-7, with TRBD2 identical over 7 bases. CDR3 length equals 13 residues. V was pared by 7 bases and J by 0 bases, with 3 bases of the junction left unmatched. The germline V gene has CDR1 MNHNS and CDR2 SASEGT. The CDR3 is CASKRDSSYEQYF. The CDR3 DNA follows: TGTGCCAGCAAGCGGGATAGCTCCTACGAGCAGTACTTC.

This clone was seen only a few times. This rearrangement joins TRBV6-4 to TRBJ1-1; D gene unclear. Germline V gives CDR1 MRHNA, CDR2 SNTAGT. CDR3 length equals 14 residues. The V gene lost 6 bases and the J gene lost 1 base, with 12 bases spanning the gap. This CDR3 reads CASRSFARNTEAFF. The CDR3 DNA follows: TGTGCCAGCAGAAGTTTTGCTAGGAACACTGAAGCTTTCTTT.

This CDR3 is CASSFDRIQETQYF. In nucleotides, the CDR3 is TGTGCCAGCAGTTTTGATCGAATACAAGAGACCCAGTACTTC. The chain couples TRBV28 to TRBJ2-5; the D is unclear. Germline loops: CDR1 MDHEN, CDR2 SYDVKM. CDR3 size: 14 residues. Trimming removed 3 bases from V and 2 bases from J, with 10 bases in between.

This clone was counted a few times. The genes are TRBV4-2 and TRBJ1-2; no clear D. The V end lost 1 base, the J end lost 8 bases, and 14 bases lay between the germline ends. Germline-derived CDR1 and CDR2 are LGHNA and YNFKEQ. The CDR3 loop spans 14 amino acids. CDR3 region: CASSQVSGPHGYTF. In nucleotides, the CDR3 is TGTGCCAGCAGCCAAGTATCTGGTCCCCACGGCTACACCTTC.

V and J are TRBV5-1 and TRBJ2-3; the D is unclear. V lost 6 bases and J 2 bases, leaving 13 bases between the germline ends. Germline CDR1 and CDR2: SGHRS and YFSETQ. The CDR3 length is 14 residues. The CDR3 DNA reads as TGCGCCAGCAACCCCCTAGGGCACACAGATACGCAGTATTTT. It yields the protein CASNPLGHTDTQYF.

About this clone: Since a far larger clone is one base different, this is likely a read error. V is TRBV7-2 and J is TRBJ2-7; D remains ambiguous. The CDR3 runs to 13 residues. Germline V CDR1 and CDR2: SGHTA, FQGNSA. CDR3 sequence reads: CASSSGESYKQYF. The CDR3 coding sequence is TGTGCCAGCAGCTCTGGAGAGTCCTACAAGCAGTACTTC.

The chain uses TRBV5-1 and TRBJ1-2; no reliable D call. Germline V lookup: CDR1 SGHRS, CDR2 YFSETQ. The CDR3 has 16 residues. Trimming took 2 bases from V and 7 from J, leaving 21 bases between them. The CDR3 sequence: CASSFLMADVSGGYTF. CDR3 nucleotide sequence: TGCGCCAGCAGCTTCTTGATGGCGGACGTATCGGGTGGCTACACCTTC.

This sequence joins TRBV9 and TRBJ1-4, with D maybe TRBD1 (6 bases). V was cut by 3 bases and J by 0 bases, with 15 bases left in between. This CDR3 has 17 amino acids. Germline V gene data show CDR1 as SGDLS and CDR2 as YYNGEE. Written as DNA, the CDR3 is TGTGCCAGCAGCGCCGGACAGACCCCTTCAACTAATGAAAAACTGTTTTTT. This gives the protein CASSAGQTPSTNEKLFF.

The CDR3 DNA follows: TGTGCCAGCAGCTTGGGGACTAGCGTTCTAAGCGAGCAGTTCTTC. This translates into CASSLGTSVLSEQFF. J is TRBJ2-1 and V is TRBV5-4; TRBD2 aligns across 9 bases. The trim removed 0 bases at V and 10 bases at J, leaving 8 bases unmatched. The CDR3 runs to 15 residues. Germline V gene sequence: CDR1 SGHNT, CDR2 YYREEE (reference sequence).

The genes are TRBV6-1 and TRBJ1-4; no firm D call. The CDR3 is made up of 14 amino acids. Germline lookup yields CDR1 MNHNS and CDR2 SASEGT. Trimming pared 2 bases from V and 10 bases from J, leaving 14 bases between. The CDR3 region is CASSERGTLVKLFF. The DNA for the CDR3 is TGTGCCAGCAGTGAACGGGGAACCCTGGTAAAACTGTTTTTT.

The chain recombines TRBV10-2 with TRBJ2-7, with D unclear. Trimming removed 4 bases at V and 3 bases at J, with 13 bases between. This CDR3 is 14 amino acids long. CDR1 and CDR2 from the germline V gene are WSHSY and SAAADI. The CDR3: CASSAPILNYEQYF. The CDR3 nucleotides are TGCGCCAGCAGTGCCCCGATATTAAACTACGAGCAGTACTTC.

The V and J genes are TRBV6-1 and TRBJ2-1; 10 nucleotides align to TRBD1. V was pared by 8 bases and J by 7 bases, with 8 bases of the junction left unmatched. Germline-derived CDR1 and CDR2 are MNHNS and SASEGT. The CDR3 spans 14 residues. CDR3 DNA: TGTGCCAGCGCCCGGGACAGGGGTTCAAATGAGCAGTTCTTC. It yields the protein CASARDRGSNEQFF.

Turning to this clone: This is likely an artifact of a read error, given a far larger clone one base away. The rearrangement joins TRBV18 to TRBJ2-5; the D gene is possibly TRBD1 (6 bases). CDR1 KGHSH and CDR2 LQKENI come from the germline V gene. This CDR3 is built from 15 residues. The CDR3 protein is CASSPIWTAQEAQYF. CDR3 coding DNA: TGTGCCAGCTCACCGATATGGACAGCCCAAGAGGCCCAGTACTTC.